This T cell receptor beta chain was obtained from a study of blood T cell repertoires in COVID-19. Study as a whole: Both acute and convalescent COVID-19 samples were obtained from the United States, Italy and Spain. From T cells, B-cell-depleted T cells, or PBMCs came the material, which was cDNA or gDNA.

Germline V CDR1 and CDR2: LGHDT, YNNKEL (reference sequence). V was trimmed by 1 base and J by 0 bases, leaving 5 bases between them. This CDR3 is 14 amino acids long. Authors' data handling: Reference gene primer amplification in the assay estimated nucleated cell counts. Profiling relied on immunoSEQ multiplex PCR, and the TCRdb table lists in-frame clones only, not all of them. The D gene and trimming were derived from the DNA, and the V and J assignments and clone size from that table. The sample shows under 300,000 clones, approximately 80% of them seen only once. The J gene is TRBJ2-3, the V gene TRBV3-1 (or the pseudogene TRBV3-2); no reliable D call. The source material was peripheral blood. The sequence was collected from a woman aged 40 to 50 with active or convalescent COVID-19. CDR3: CASSQGASTDTQYF. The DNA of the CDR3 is TGTGCCAGCAGCCAAGGGGCTAGCACAGATACGCAGTATTTT.